The sequence of this TCR beta chain was determined in a study of graft-versus-host responses after intestinal transplantation. Overall study context: The study gave all recipients anti-thymocyte globulin induction, then tacrolimus and steroids for approximately 3 years.

Sequencing used immunoSEQ multiplex PCR; TCRdb keeps in-frame clones, though not all of them. This sample has about 20,000 clones, with about nine tenths found just once. V dropped 6 bases and J dropped 5; count of bases not matched to a gene: 5. The CDR3 has 15 residues. CDR1 MNHNY and CDR2 SVGAGI come from the germline V gene (reference sequence). This clone came up a few times. The source material was PBMCs, sampled approximately 220 days after intestinal transplant. The receptor was derived from a human patient who received an intestinal transplant, so some T cells may come from the graft donor. The chain combines TRBV6-6 with TRBJ2-2; 11 nucleotides align to TRBD1. CDR3 nucleotides: TGTGCCAGCAGGCCGGGACAGGGGGAAACCGGGGAGCTGTTTTTT. This encodes CASRPGQGETGELFF.